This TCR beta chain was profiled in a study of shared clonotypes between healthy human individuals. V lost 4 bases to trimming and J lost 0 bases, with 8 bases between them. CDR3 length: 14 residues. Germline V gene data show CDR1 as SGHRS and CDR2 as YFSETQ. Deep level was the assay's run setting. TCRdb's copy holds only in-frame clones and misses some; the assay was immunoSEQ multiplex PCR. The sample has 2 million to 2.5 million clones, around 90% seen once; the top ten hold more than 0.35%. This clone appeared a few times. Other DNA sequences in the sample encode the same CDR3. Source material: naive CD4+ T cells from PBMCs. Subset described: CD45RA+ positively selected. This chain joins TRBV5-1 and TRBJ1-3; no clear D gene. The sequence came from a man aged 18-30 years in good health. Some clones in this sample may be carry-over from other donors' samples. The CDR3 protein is CASSLDYSGNTIYF. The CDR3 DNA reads TGCGCCAGCAGCCTGGACTACTCTGGAAACACCATATATTTT.